This TCR beta chain was sequenced for a study of regulatory T cells in long-lasting Graves disease. As to time point: newly diagnosed GD, antithyroid drugs for less than 3 months. PBMC RNA was the source of the TCR library. This clonotype was observed once. The CDR3 is 14 residues long. Researchers made TCR beta libraries by using iRepertoire HTBI primers and running Arm-PCR on CDR3 regions. A single record per CDR3 protein comes from TCRdb applying MiXCR to the multiplex PCR reads. This table has 520,000 or so distinct CDR3 sequences, around 11% appearing once. These sequences were also reported in another study, on T cells in Graves' hyperthyroidism and ophthalmopathy.

The receptor was derived from a woman younger than 45 with Graves disease. This specimen was peripheral blood mononuclear cells (PBMCs), taken at new diagnosis, from a patient treated with antithyroid drugs. V is TRBV12-3 or TRBV12-4 and J is TRBJ2-5; 10 bases map to TRBD2. The J call is in doubt because the DNA end fits TRBJ2-1 better. The CDR3 reads CASRSSGRVGEQFF. CDR3 coding DNA: TGTGCCAGCAGGTCCAGCGGGAGGGTCGGTGAGCAGTTCTTC.